This T cell receptor beta chain was captured in a study of cytomegalovirus exposure and HLA in healthy donors. V lost 2 bases, J lost 3 bases, and 11 bases lay in between. The germline gives CDR1 SGHVS, CDR2 FNYEAQ. This CDR3 is built from 14 residues. General study points: Specificity of three CMV-associated chains for CMV antigens was verified in vitro.

In the PCR, 60 Vbeta and 13 Jbeta primers were used. Measured with immunoSEQ multiplex PCR; TCRdb has only the in-frame clones, and not every one. This sample carries under 250,000 clones, approximately 82% of them seen once, and the ten largest clones take about 8%. Details on this clone: Its target is not known.

This chain joins TRBV7-6 and TRBJ2-7, with D maybe TRBD2 (5 bases). Sequencing was performed on PBMCs. The source is a woman in her fifties or sixties in good health and CMV-seropositive. The CDR3 bases are TGTGCCAGCAGCTTAAAGGGAGCTGACTACGAGCAGTACTTC. This gives the protein CASSLKGADYEQYF.